The 22 T cell receptor beta chains listed next were all sequenced from one sample in a study of tumor-infiltrating lymphocytes in primary liver carcinoma. In addition to blood RNA drawn from unsorted whole blood, germline DNA was extracted. Total RNA amounting to roughly 450 ng was the source from which TCR beta cDNA was made with a constant-region primer. A slightly modified ARM-PCR protocol with three nested multiplex PCR rounds produced these TCR beta libraries. The first two PCR rounds used TRBV1-TRBV30 primers with a Cbeta primer, nine to eleven cycles each. TCRdb recomputed calls from the multiplex PCR reads with MiXCR, one row per CDR3 protein. The sample holds around 330,000 distinct CDR3 sequences, around three fifths seen once. The sequenced material came from peripheral blood. These receptors all come from a middle-aged man with primary liver carcinoma and hepatitis B virus infection.

Points on this clonotype: Since the CDR3 does not end with the conserved phenylalanine or tryptophan, this likely comes from a read error. The genes are TRBV29-1 and TRBJ2-7, with 11 bases matching TRBD1. The CDR3 has 16 residues. CDR1 and CDR2 (germline): SQVTM, ANQGSEA. The CDR3 nucleotides are TGCAACGTAATCTACCGTGGGACAGGGGGATCCTACGAGCAGTACTTA. Amino acids: CNVIYRGTGGSYEQYL.

The chain combines TRBV11-2 with TRBJ1-6, with D hard to call. The CDR3 covers 16 residues. Germline-derived CDR1 and CDR2 are SGHAT and FQNNGV. CDR3 sequence: CNSSLYSGSYNSPLHF. In DNA form, the CDR3 reads TGTAACAGCAGCTTATACTCGGGCTCCTATAATTCACCCCTCCACTTT.

A few counts support this clonotype. The V call is TRBV28, the J call TRBJ2-7, with D uncertain. V lost 5 bases and J 2 bases, leaving 16 bases between the germline ends. CDR1 MDHEN and CDR2 SYDVKM come from the germline V gene. The CDR3 runs to 15 residues. The CDR3 here is CASSQDGQATYEQYF. The CDR3 nucleotides read TGTGCCAGCAGTCAAGACGGGCAGGCTACCTACGAGCAGTACTTC.

The CDR3 DNA sequence: TGTGCCATCAGTGGCGGGGAGAACTATGGCTACACCTTC. It codes for CAISGGENYGYTF. The V and J genes are TRBV10-3 and TRBJ1-2; D remains ambiguous. V was trimmed by 4 bases and J by 2 bases, leaving 8 bases between them. The CDR3 is 13 residues long. Germline V gives CDR1 ENHRY, CDR2 SYGVKD.

This clonotype was detected only a few times. V usage is TRBV5-6 and J usage is TRBJ1-1; maybe TRBD1 (5 bases). This CDR3 is built from 15 residues. V was shortened by 4 bases and J by 1 base, with 14 bases between the two germline ends. CDR1 and CDR2 (germline): SGHDT, YYEEEE. The CDR3 DNA follows: TGTGCCAGCAGCGGGTGGGGTAGGGGGAACACTGAAGCTTTCTTT. This translates into CASSGWGRGNTEAFF.

This clonotype was observed a single time. This chain uses TRBV11-1 with TRBJ2-5; D tentatively fits TRBD1 or TRBD2 (5 bases each). The V end lost 9 bases, the J end lost 2 bases, and 25 bases lay between the germline ends. The CDR3 covers 17 residues. CDR1 is SGHAT, CDR2 FQDESV, per germline (reference sequence). The chain's CDR3 is CARSTGGHRTRQETQYF. CDR3 nucleotide sequence: TGTGCCAGGAGCACAGGAGGACACCGTACACGTCAAGAGACCCAGTACTTC.

To note about this clonotype: The junction departs from the called germline gene at one end, perhaps through a read error. The chain links TRBV5-4 to TRBJ2-3; TRBD2 matches 8 bases. Germline V gene lookup returns CDR1 SGHNT and CDR2 YYREEE (reference sequence). The CDR3 has 14 amino acids. Here the CDR3 reads CASSLRGGTDAQYF. CDR3 DNA: TGTGCCAGCAGCCTACGGGGGGGAACAGATGCGCAGTATTTT.

This clonotype has a single count. A much larger clone differs by one base, so this may be a read error. The chain uses TRBV30 and TRBJ2-3; D not certain. Looked up from germline, CDR1 is GTSNPN and CDR2 is SVGIG (reference sequence). The CDR3 totals 15 residues. This CDR3 is CAWSVVQRYTDTRYF. The CDR3, as DNA: TGTGCCTGGAGTGTTGTTCAGAGATACACAGATACGCGGTATTTT.

This clonotype was seen only a few times. A much bigger clone sits one base away, suggesting this may be a read error. The chain couples TRBV5-4 to TRBJ2-7, with 11 bases fitting TRBD2. The CDR3 sequence is 15 residues long. Per the germline V gene, CDR1 is SGHNT and CDR2 is YYREEE (reference sequence). CDR3 nucleotides: TGTACCAGCAGCTTGAAACTAGCGGGAGTCGACGAGCAGTACTTC. This codes for CTSSLKLAGVDEQYF. The full variable domain, completed using reference TRBV5-4 and TRBJ2-7, is ETGVTQSPTHLIKTRGQQVTLRCSSQSGHNTVSWYQQALGQGPQFIFQYYREEENGRGNFPPRFSGLQFPNYSSELNVNALELDDSALYLCTSSLKLAGVDEQYFGPGTRLTVT.

To note about this clonotype: It may be a read error: a sequence one base away is much more abundant. V usage is TRBV12-2 and J usage is TRBJ2-1; the table assigns TRBD2, which was not confirmed against the DNA. TRBV12-2 is termed a pseudogene. The CDR3 is made up of 16 amino acids. The CDR3 sequence is CAGRQGGLATRNEQFF. CDR3 DNA sequence: TGTGCAGGTCGCCAAGGGGGACTAGCAACGAGAAATGAGCAGTTCTTC.

With regard to this clonotype: A junction end diverges from the germline sequence, so it may reflect a read error. CDR3 sequence reads: CASGLDGDTESFF. For the CDR3, the DNA is TGTGCTAGTGGTTTGGACGGGGACACTGAATCTTTCTTT. The chain carries TRBV12-5 and TRBJ1-1; maybe TRBD1 (6 bases). Germline CDR1 and CDR2: LGHNT and FRNRAP. This CDR3 comprises 13 residues.

This clonotype came up many times. V and J are TRBV29-1 and TRBJ2-7; TRBD2 might be the D (7 bases). Germline assignment: CDR1 SQVTM and CDR2 ANQGSEA. The V end lost 1 base, the J end lost 3 bases, and 13 bases lay between the germline ends. The CDR3 loop spans 14 amino acids. CDR3 sequence: CSVEGLRGGYEQYF. In DNA, the CDR3 is TGCAGCGTTGAAGGCCTGAGGGGGGGCTACGAGCAGTACTTC.

This clonotype was picked up a small number of times. The rearrangement uses TRBV30 and TRBJ1-3; D is uncertain. From germline, CDR1 is GTSNPN and CDR2 SVGIG (reference sequence). The CDR3 totals 12 residues. Trimming pared 3 bases from V and 0 bases from J, leaving 3 bases between. DNA for the CDR3: TGTGCCTGGAGGCTCTCTGGAAACACCATATATTTT. Encoded protein: CAWRLSGNTIYF.

With respect to this clonotype: A read error may be the cause here, since a much bigger clone is one base away. The chain is built from TRBV6-5 and TRBJ2-3; 8 bases match TRBD1. The CDR3 consists of 15 residues. With 10 bases clipped from V and 4 bases from J, the junction kept 13 bases outside the gene matches. Per germline, CDR1 MNHEY and CDR2 SVGAGI. CDR3 sequence reads: CAIRLRQGSSDTQYF. DNA of the CDR3: TGTGCCATCAGACTCCGACAGGGGAGCTCAGATACGCAGTATTTT.

Turning to this clonotype: Given a much more abundant clone one base away, this may be a read error. This chain links TRBV10-3 with TRBJ2-5, with D uncertain. Germline CDR1 reads ENHRY; CDR2 reads SYGVKD. CDR3 size: 13 residues. The CDR3 loop reads CATLERWQETHYF. CDR3 nucleotide sequence: TGTGCCACCCTCGAGCGTTGGCAAGAGACCCACTACTTC.

In regard to this clonotype: Being one base from a much bigger clone, this may be a read error. The chain combines TRBV29-1 with TRBJ2-3; D unresolved. V was cut by 3 bases and J by 0 bases, with 7 bases left in between. The CDR3 spans 13 residues. Looked up from germline, CDR1 is SQVTM and CDR2 is ANQGSEA. CDR3 in amino acids: CSVDWISTDTQYF. For the CDR3, the DNA is TGCAGCGTTGACTGGATCAGCACAGATACGCAGTATTTT.

Turning to this clonotype: A single base separates this from a much larger clone, so it may be a read error. The chain is built from TRBV4-1 and TRBJ1-2; D may be TRBD1 (5 bases). The CDR3 has 14 residues. V lost 0 bases and J 8 bases, leaving 13 bases between the germline ends. Germline assignment: CDR1 MGHRA and CDR2 YSYEKL. CDR3 in amino acids: CASSQEVGAAGYTF. The CDR3 DNA follows: TGCGCCAGCAGCCAAGAAGTAGGGGCAGCGGGCTACACCTTC.

With regard to this clonotype: The junction shows a germline mismatch at one end, possibly a read error. The rearrangement links TRBV29-1 to TRBJ2-7; tentatively, D is TRBD2 (6 bases). The CDR3 length is 13 residues. Per germline, CDR1 SQVTM and CDR2 ANQGSEA. CDR3 protein: CCVAGTPPYEQHF. The CDR3 DNA reads TGCTGCGTTGCCGGGACTCCCCCCTACGAGCAGCACTTC.

This clonotype appeared a few times. The chain carries TRBV28 and TRBJ2-7; 9 nucleotides agree with TRBD1. The CDR3 covers 12 residues. CDR1 MDHEN and CDR2 SYDVKM come from the germline V gene. V dropped 7 bases and J dropped 6; count of bases not matched to a gene: 4. The CDR3 nucleotides are TGTGCCAGCACCGAGACAGGGGGCGAGCAGTACTTC. Translating it yields CASTETGGEQYF. The entire variable domain, with the rest obtained from reference TRBV28 and TRBJ2-7, is as follows: DVKVTQSSRYLVKRTGEKVFLECVQDMDHENMFWYRQDPGLGLRLIYFSYDVKMKEKGDIPEGYSVSREKKERFSLILESASTNQTSMYLCASTETGGEQYFGPGTRLTVT.

The rearrangement joins TRBV29-1 to TRBJ1-5; maybe TRBD1 (5 bases). The CDR3 length is 14 residues. CDR1 is SQVTM, CDR2 ANQGSEA, per germline. V was trimmed by 6 bases and J by 7 bases, leaving 19 bases between them. CDR3 DNA: TGCAGCGTGGGACCGAGAGTCGGGGGGCAGCCCCAGCATTTT. Protein: CSVGPRVGGQPQHF.

This clonotype turned up a few times. The CDR3 reads CASSYKGAAYEQYF. The CDR3, as DNA: TGTGCCAGCAGTTACAAGGGGGCGGCCTACGAGCAGTACTTC. The chain has TRBV6-5 and TRBJ2-7; TRBD1 agrees at 7 bases. The CDR3 is 14 residues long. CDR1 and CDR2 (germline): MNHEY, SVGAGI. Trimming cost V 2 bases and J 2 bases; bases outside gene matches: 3.

This clonotype has just a few counts. V and J are TRBV28 and TRBJ1-4, with 9 bases matching TRBD1. V lost 5 bases, J lost 7 bases, and 5 bases stayed unmatched. The CDR3 spans 14 residues. Germline CDR1 and CDR2: MDHEN and SYDVKM. CDR3 region: CASSRGQGSEKLFF. The CDR3 DNA is TGTGCCAGCAGTAGAGGACAGGGGTCTGAAAAACTGTTTTTT.